This T cell receptor (beta chain) was sequenced for a study of cytotoxic CD8 clonotypes in ibrutinib-treated CLL. Data came from immunoSEQ multiplex PCR; TCRdb stores just in-frame clones and leaves some out. The sample yields roughly 250,000 clones, 70% seen once. CDR3 length: 11 residues. The V gene's germline CDR1 is DFQATT and CDR2 SNEGSKA (reference sequence). V lost 2 bases and J lost 2, with 3 bases in between. About this clone itself: Its antigen is not known. The sample contains more than one DNA sequence encoding this CDR3.

Study conclusions and caveats: Clonality climbed at ibrutinib response, then dropped toward baseline at progression. Public clonotypes were rare and shrank or held steady on treatment.

The sequencing used PBMCs, collected after 24 months of ibrutinib treatment. This chain uses TRBV20-1 with TRBJ2-5; the D is unclear. This receptor was identified in a human donor with chronic lymphocytic leukemia. This CDR3 reads CSARPQETQYF. CDR3 coding DNA: TGCAGTGCTAGACCGCAAGAGACCCAGTACTTC.